These 13 T cell receptor beta chains originate from one sample sequenced in a study of response to subunit inactivated influenza vaccine. TCRdb reprocessed the RT-PCR reads via MiXCR and lists one record per CDR3 protein. Here the sample spans 150,000 to 200,000 distinct CDR3 sequences, roughly 12% being singletons. The data also belong to a second study, concerning T cells expressing NK-cell markers. As reported in that work: TCR beta cDNA was generated via 5'RACE template switching incorporating UMIs.

Sequences were derived from CD8+ T cells sorted from PBMCs, sampled roughly 12 days after vaccination. Receptors were obtained from a man in his forties or fifties who received an inactivated influenza vaccine.

In its sample, this clonotype was seen a few times. Relative to the germline gene, one junction end is altered; a read error may explain this. This chain connects TRBV2 to TRBJ1-1, with 8 bases identical to TRBD1. This CDR3 has 14 amino acids. Germline V CDR1 and CDR2: SNHLY, FYNNEI. The CDR3 DNA reads as TGTGTCAGCAGTGAAGGGACAGGTTTGAGCGAAGCTTTCTTT. Protein product: CVSSEGTGLSEAFF.

The chain uses TRBV20-1 and TRBJ2-1; TRBD1 agrees at 7 bases. Germline V gives CDR1 DFQATT, CDR2 SNEGSKA (reference sequence). The CDR3 extends over 15 amino acids. The ends lost 2 bases at V and 2 bases at J; junction bases unmatched: 6. CDR3 in amino acids: CSARTLQGAYNEQFF. As DNA, the CDR3 is TGCAGTGCTAGAACCCTGCAGGGGGCCTACAATGAGCAGTTCTTC.

The V call is TRBV3-1, the J call TRBJ2-7; 8 bases fit TRBD1. Germline V CDR1 and CDR2: LGHDT, YNNKEL (reference sequence). The CDR3 totals 15 residues. Germline trimming cut 4 bases from V and 1 base from J; bases unmatched to any gene: 6. This CDR3 reads CASSPSGTGSYEQYF. CDR3 nucleotide sequence: TGTGCCAGCAGCCCGTCCGGGACAGGATCCTACGAGCAGTACTTC.

This clonotype was recorded a few times. The chain combines TRBV20-1 with TRBJ1-1; D is undetermined. This CDR3 comprises 13 residues. V was pared by 1 base and J by 4 bases, with 10 bases between. Per germline, CDR1 DFQATT and CDR2 SNEGSKA (reference sequence). In DNA, the CDR3 is TGCAGTGCTAGAGTTGTCGGCGGCACTGAAGCTTTCTTT. Protein product: CSARVVGGTEAFF.

Many counts were recorded for this clonotype. The CDR3 sequence is CASSALGSSSYNEQFF. CDR3 DNA: TGTGCCAGCAGTGCCCTCGGTAGTAGTTCCTACAATGAGCAGTTCTTC. The V and J genes are TRBV12-3 or TRBV12-4 and TRBJ2-1; no clear D gene. The CDR3 spans 16 residues. V lost 5 bases, J lost 1 base, and 15 bases lay in between.

The chain uses TRBV24-1 and TRBJ2-2, with 9 nucleotides matching TRBD2. CDR1 is KGHDR, CDR2 SFDVKD, per germline. The CDR3 has 16 residues. V shed 4 bases and J 1 base; nucleotides not matched to a gene: 3. The CDR3 DNA sequence: TGTGCCACCAGTGACCTGACTAGCGGGAACACCGGGGAGCTGTTTTTT. This gives the protein CATSDLTSGNTGELFF.

The rearrangement links TRBV4-3 to TRBJ2-7; D assignment may be TRBD1 or TRBD2 (5 bases each). The CDR3 totals 17 residues. Germline-derived CDR1 and CDR2 are LGHNA and YSLEER. V was trimmed by 3 bases and J by 6 bases, leaving 24 bases between them. The CDR3 region is CASSQGRGRDYLREQYF. The CDR3 DNA sequence: TGCGCCAGCAGCCAGGGACGGGGACGGGATTACCTCCGCGAGCAGTACTTC.

The chain joins TRBV20-1 to TRBJ2-7; 8 bases align to TRBD1. The CDR3 covers 13 residues. V lost 6 bases to trimming and J lost 0 bases; unmatched junction nucleotides: 4. CDR1 and CDR2 (germline): DFQATT, SNEGSKA (reference sequence). CDR3: CSAWTGSSYEQYF. For the CDR3, the DNA is TGCAGTGCCTGGACAGGGAGCTCCTACGAGCAGTACTTC.

The table lists this clonotype with many counts. The V call is TRBV4-1, the J call TRBJ2-7; 9 nucleotides line up with TRBD1. Trimming cost V 2 bases and J 4 bases; bases outside gene matches: 3. Germline V gene lookup returns CDR1 MGHRA and CDR2 YSYEKL. The CDR3 length is 14 residues. The CDR3 reads CASSQKDRGYEQYF. For the CDR3, the DNA is TGCGCCAGCAGCCAAAAGGACAGGGGTTACGAGCAGTACTTC.

This sequence joins TRBV7-9 and TRBJ2-3, with a possible D match to TRBD2 (5 bases). The CDR3 is 13 amino acids. V was cut by 4 bases and J by 4 bases, with 9 bases left in between. Germline lookup yields CDR1 SEHNR and CDR2 FQNEAQ (reference sequence). The CDR3 loop reads CASSYRGADTQYF. The CDR3 DNA is TGTGCCAGCAGCTACCGGGGTGCAGATACGCAGTATTTT.

For the CDR3, the DNA is TGTGCCAGCAGCTCATCTGGGGGTTCTACCCTCGACGAGCAGTACTTC. Encoded protein: CASSSSGGSTLDEQYF. The chain uses TRBV7-9 and TRBJ2-7; D possibly uses TRBD1 or TRBD2 (5 bases each). Germline-derived CDR1 and CDR2 are SEHNR and FQNEAQ (reference sequence). The CDR3 is made up of 16 amino acids. V shed 4 bases and J shed 5 bases, with 21 bases lying between them. The variable domain in full, completed from reference TRBV7-9 and TRBJ2-7, reads DTGVSQNPRHKITKRGQNVTFRCDPISEHNRLYWYRQTLGQGPEFLTYFQNEAQLEKSRLLSDRFSAERPKGSFSTLEIQRTEQGDSAMYLCASSSSGGSTLDEQYFGPGTRLTVT.

This clonotype was seen more than once but under ten times. The J gene is TRBJ2-3, the V gene TRBV7-9, with TRBD1 as a possible D gene (6 bases). This CDR3 spans 14 amino acids. V lost 5 bases and J lost 7, with 16 bases in between. CDR1 is SEHNR and CDR2 is FQNEAQ in the germline V gene (reference sequence). The CDR3 DNA sequence: TGTGCCAGCAGCCCCCTAGACGACAGGAATACGCAGTATTTT. It is translated as CASSPLDDRNTQYF.

The V and J genes are TRBV29-1 and TRBJ1-2, with no clear D. The CDR3 runs 13 residues. The V gene's germline CDR1 is SQVTM and CDR2 ANQGSEA. V lost 0 bases and J 3 bases, leaving 8 bases between the germline ends. The CDR3 loop reads CSVEDGTHYGYTF. The CDR3 coding sequence is TGCAGCGTTGAAGATGGAACCCACTATGGCTACACCTTC.